This TCR beta chain is drawn from a study of early T cells in non-severe SARS-CoV-2 infection. The germline V gene has CDR1 LGHNA and CDR2 YSLEER. Germline trimming cut 0 bases from V and 7 bases from J; bases unmatched to any gene: 10. The CDR3 has 16 residues. From the 5' RACE reads, TCRdb called clonotypes with MiXCR, one entry per CDR3 protein. This repertoire shows some 67,000 distinct CDR3 sequences, more than 8.5% found once; its top ten account for about 16%. J is TRBJ2-3 and V is TRBV4-3; the match to TRBD2 covers 7 bases. The sequence came from an adult who was a healthcare worker with PCR-confirmed SARS-CoV-2 infection or an uninfected control (not recorded which). The sequences come from whole blood, collected at baseline. The CDR3 here is CASSQDSSGGRYTQYF. The CDR3, as DNA: TGCGCCAGCAGCCAAGATTCTAGCGGAGGGAGGTATACGCAGTATTTT.